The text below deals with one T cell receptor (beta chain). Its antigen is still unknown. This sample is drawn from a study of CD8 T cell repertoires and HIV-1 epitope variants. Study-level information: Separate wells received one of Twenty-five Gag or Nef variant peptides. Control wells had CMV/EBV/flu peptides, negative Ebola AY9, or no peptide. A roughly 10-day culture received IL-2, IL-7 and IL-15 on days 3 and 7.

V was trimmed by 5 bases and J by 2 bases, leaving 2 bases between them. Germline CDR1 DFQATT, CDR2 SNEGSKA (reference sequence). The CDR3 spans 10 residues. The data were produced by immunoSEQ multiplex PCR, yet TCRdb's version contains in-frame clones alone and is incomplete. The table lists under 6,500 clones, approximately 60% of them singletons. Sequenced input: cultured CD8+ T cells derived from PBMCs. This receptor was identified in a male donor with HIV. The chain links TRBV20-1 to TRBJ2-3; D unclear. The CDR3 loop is CSAPTDTQYF. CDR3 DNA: TGCAGTGCTCCCACAGATACGCAGTATTTT.